These 30 T cell receptor beta chains originate from one sample sequenced in a study of T-cell reconstitution after alpha-beta-depleted transplantation in children. Using unique molecular identifiers, the investigators prepared the TCRbeta library. Each CDR3 protein gets one entry after TCRdb re-called the PCR reads with MiXCR. Of roughly 500,000 distinct CDR3 sequences in the sample, 30% to 35% are singletons; the top ten hold around 2.3%. Sequenced here: PBMCs from the stem cell graft donor, sampled from the stem cell graft. Receptors originate from a human donor who donated a stem cell graft to a child with aplastic anemia.

The rearrangement uses TRBV6-2 or TRBV6-3 and TRBJ2-4, with D perhaps matching TRBD2 (5 bases). V was cut by 2 bases and J by 5 bases, with 19 bases left in between. The CDR3 loop spans 17 amino acids. Looked up from germline, CDR1 is MNHEY and CDR2 is SVGEGT. The CDR3 is CASSYTEGAAWENIQYF. Written as DNA, the CDR3 is TGTGCCAGCAGTTACACTGAAGGAGCGGCCTGGGAAAACATTCAGTACTTC.

This clonotype showed up many times. The genes are TRBV6-5 and TRBJ1-5, with D unresolved. This CDR3 spans 16 amino acids. V lost 6 bases to trimming and J lost 2 bases, with 17 bases between them. CDR1 MNHEY and CDR2 SVGAGI come from the germline V gene. The DNA of the CDR3 is TGTGCCAGCAGGCCGCGGACCGGGCTTCGCAATCAGCCCCAGCATTTT. This sequence encodes CASRPRTGLRNQPQHF.

The chain links TRBV4-3 to TRBJ2-1; tentative D call: TRBD2 (5 bases). The germline CDR1 and CDR2 sequences are LGHNA and YSLEER. V was shortened by 0 bases and J by 9 bases, with 24 bases between the two germline ends. The CDR3 has 18 residues. The CDR3 DNA sequence: TGCGCCAGCAGCCAAGAACTACCCCTTAGCGTTGGATTCAGTGAGCAGTTCTTC. It specifies CASSQELPLSVGFSEQFF.

This clonotype was seen more than once but under ten times. This sequence joins TRBV9 and TRBJ2-7; tentatively, D is TRBD1 or TRBD2 (5 bases each). The CDR3 covers 17 residues. Germline V gene sequence: CDR1 SGDLS, CDR2 YYNGEE. Trimming removed 4 bases from V and 3 bases from J, with 23 bases in between. CDR3 sequence reads: CASSRWTGPNSFYEQYF. CDR3 sequence (DNA): TGTGCCAGCAGCCGATGGACGGGACCGAATTCCTTCTACGAGCAGTACTTC.

V usage is TRBV29-1 and J usage is TRBJ2-6; 7 nucleotides align to TRBD2. The CDR3 is 16 residues long. Germline V gene lookup returns CDR1 SQVTM and CDR2 ANQGSEA. V lost 6 bases and J lost 0; bases outside the gene matches: 8. The CDR3 DNA sequence: TGCAGCGTGGCGGGAGAATCGAACTCTGGGGCCAACGTCCTGACTTTC. This translates into CSVAGESNSGANVLTF.

Only a few counts were recorded for this clonotype. The genes are TRBV6-5 and TRBJ2-3; D not certain. The germline V gene encodes CDR1 MNHEY and CDR2 SVGAGI. The CDR3 covers 12 residues. V was pared by 6 bases and J by 4 bases, with 8 bases between. The CDR3 protein is CASSNPPDTQYF. CDR3 nucleotides: TGTGCCAGCAGCAACCCCCCAGATACGCAGTATTTT.

This clonotype was recorded a few times. The chain recombines TRBV10-3 with TRBJ2-7, with a weak D call TRBD2 (5 bases). The length of the CDR3 is 12 residues. V was pared by 4 bases and J by 5 bases, with 9 bases between. CDR1 is ENHRY, CDR2 SYGVKD, per germline. The CDR3 sequence: CAISGGSHEQYF. DNA of the CDR3: TGTGCCATCAGTGGAGGGTCCCACGAGCAGTACTTC.

This clonotype was counted between two and nine times. This chain links TRBV29-1 with TRBJ1-1; TRBD1 matches 9 bases. The V gene's germline CDR1 is SQVTM and CDR2 ANQGSEA. This CDR3 is built from 12 residues. V was clipped by 6 bases and J by 6 bases; unmatched bases: 5. CDR3 sequence: CSVEQGAAEAFF. The CDR3, as DNA: TGCAGCGTAGAACAGGGGGCAGCTGAAGCTTTCTTT.

In its sample, this clonotype was seen a few times. V usage is TRBV12-3 or TRBV12-4 and J usage is TRBJ2-7; 9 bases fit TRBD1. The length of the CDR3 is 15 residues. Trimming took 0 bases from V and 7 from J; bases not matched to a gene: 7. The CDR3 sequence: CASSLAGTGLREQYF. As DNA, the CDR3 is TGTGCCAGCAGTTTAGCAGGGACAGGGTTAAGGGAGCAGTACTTC.

This clonotype came up once. The V and J genes are TRBV29-1 and TRBJ1-1; D is unclear. The ends were cut back, 3 bases at V and 10 bases at J, with 12 bases in the middle. The CDR3 spans 11 residues. Germline V gene data show CDR1 as SQVTM and CDR2 as ANQGSEA. Here the CDR3 DNA reads TGCAGCGTTGAGGGGAGAGGAGGAGCTTTCTTT. Translated, it gives CSVEGRGGAFF.

Many counts were recorded for this clonotype. The J gene is TRBJ1-6, the V gene TRBV20-1; 7 bases line up with TRBD1. The CDR3 sequence is 13 residues long. CDR1 and CDR2 from the germline V gene are DFQATT and SNEGSKA (reference sequence). V lost 3 bases, J lost 8 bases, and 4 bases stayed unmatched. The CDR3 region is CSARSTGDSPLHF. The CDR3 nucleotides read TGCAGTGCTAGGTCAACAGGGGATTCACCCCTCCACTTT.

The chain uses TRBV12-3 or TRBV12-4 and TRBJ1-6, with TRBD1 matching over 9 bases. Trimming cost V 4 bases and J 7 bases; bases outside gene matches: 2. This CDR3 contains 14 residues. The CDR3 sequence is CASSYTGGNSPLHF. Here the CDR3 DNA reads TGTGCCAGCAGTTACACAGGGGGCAATTCACCCCTCCACTTT.

The gene calls are TRBV18 and TRBJ2-7; D is possibly TRBD1 or TRBD2 (6 bases each). The V gene's germline CDR1 is KGHSH and CDR2 LQKENI. The V end lost 2 bases, the J end lost 6 bases, and 20 bases lay between the germline ends. The CDR3 extends over 16 amino acids. The CDR3 sequence is CASSPSRQTGSGEQYF. The CDR3 DNA reads TGTGCCAGCTCACCATCGAGACAGACAGGTAGCGGCGAGCAGTACTTC.

Comment on this clonotype: A junction end diverges from the germline sequence, so it may reflect a read error. V gene TRBV30 combines with J gene TRBJ1-2; D call uncertain. The germline CDR1 and CDR2 sequences are GTSNPN and SVGIG (reference sequence). The CDR3 spans 14 residues. In DNA form, the CDR3 reads TGTGCCTGGAGGGAGTCGGGTGACAACTCTGGCTACACCTTC. Translated: CAWRESGDNSGYTF.

This clonotype was counted between two and nine times. The gene calls are TRBV6-1 and TRBJ2-1, with D possibly being TRBD1 (5 bases). Trimming cost V 2 bases and J 5 bases, with 16 bases left between them. CDR3 length: 16 amino acids. Germline V gene lookup returns CDR1 MNHNS and CDR2 SASEGT. The CDR3 is CASSERAPRQHNEQFF. Here the CDR3 DNA reads TGTGCCAGCAGTGAAAGGGCCCCGCGACAGCACAATGAGCAGTTCTTC.

V is TRBV14 and J is TRBJ2-7; TRBD2 matches 10 bases. V was clipped by 4 bases and J by 6 bases; unmatched bases: 3. CDR1 is SGHDN, CDR2 FVKESK, per germline. This CDR3 has 13 amino acids. The CDR3 nucleotides are TGTGCCAGCAGCCTAGCGGGAGGACCCGAGCAGTACTTC. It codes for CASSLAGGPEQYF. Drawing the rest from reference TRBV14 and TRBJ2-7, the complete variable domain is EAGVTQFPSHSVIEKGQTVTLRCDPISGHDNLYWYRRVMGKEIKFLLHFVKESKQDESGMPNNRFLAERTGGTYSTLKVQPAELEDSGVYFCASSLAGGPEQYFGPGTRLTVT.

This clonotype showed up just a few times. The chain employs TRBV20-1 and TRBJ1-1; tentative D call: TRBD1 (6 bases). CDR1 DFQATT and CDR2 SNEGSKA come from the germline V gene (reference sequence). This CDR3 has 13 amino acids. Trimming stripped 4 bases from V and 0 bases from J, with 9 bases between. This chain's CDR3 is CSAIRDMNTEAFF. The DNA for the CDR3 is TGCAGTGCTATCAGGGACATGAACACTGAAGCTTTCTTT.

The rearrangement uses TRBV18 and TRBJ2-1; D uncertain. The ends were cut back, 0 bases at V and 0 bases at J, with 6 bases in the middle. CDR3 length equals 15 residues. In germline, CDR1 is KGHSH, CDR2 LQKENI. The CDR3 DNA reads TGTGCCAGCTCACCACCAGAGAGCTCCTACAATGAGCAGTTCTTC. Residues: CASSPPESSYNEQFF.

The chain joins TRBV13 to TRBJ2-1, with 9 bases that match TRBD2. V was clipped by 5 bases and J by 12 bases; unmatched bases: 11. Germline V gene data show CDR1 as PRHDT and CDR2 as FYEKMQ (reference sequence). The CDR3 has 14 residues. This chain's CDR3 is CASSLSGGLQGQFF. The CDR3 region has the DNA TGTGCCAGCAGCCTTAGCGGGGGTCTGCAGGGGCAGTTCTTC. The entire variable domain, with the rest obtained from reference TRBV13 and TRBJ2-1, is as follows: AAGVIQSPRHLIKEKRETATLKCYPIPRHDTVYWYQQGPGQDPQFLISFYEKMQSDKGSIPDRFSAQQFSDYHSELNMSSLELGDSALYFCASSLSGGLQGQFFGPGTRLTVL.

This chain joins TRBV12-3 or TRBV12-4 and TRBJ2-7, with 8 bases matching TRBD1. J gave up 2 bases and V 5 bases, and 8 bases lay outside the gene matches. The CDR3 has 15 amino acids. CDR3 sequence: CASSPRQGPAYEQYF. The CDR3 coding sequence is TGTGCCAGCAGTCCAAGACAGGGGCCGGCCTACGAGCAGTACTTC.

This clonotype was counted a few times. The genes are TRBV7-2 and TRBJ2-5; 12 nucleotides align to TRBD2. Germline V gives CDR1 SGHTA, CDR2 FQGNSA. The CDR3 has 16 amino acids. The V gene end was trimmed by 6 bases and the J gene end by 4 bases; junction bases not matched to a gene: 9. The CDR3 sequence is CASRPRLAGDLETQYF. The CDR3 region has the DNA TGTGCCAGCAGACCACGACTAGCGGGAGATTTAGAGACCCAGTACTTC.

V usage is TRBV25-1 and J usage is TRBJ2-1; 7 bases line up with TRBD2. Germline CDR1 and CDR2: MGHDK and SYGVNS. V shed 3 bases and J 7 bases; nucleotides not matched to a gene: 9. The CDR3 is 15 amino acids. CDR3 DNA sequence: TGTGCCAGCAGTGAGTTTGCGGGAGCCCCGAATGAGCAGTTCTTC. Its translation: CASSEFAGAPNEQFF.

J is TRBJ2-7 and V is TRBV6-2 or TRBV6-3; 9 nucleotides match TRBD2. Germline CDR1 MNHEY, CDR2 SVGEGT. J was trimmed by 4 bases and V by 6 bases; bases with no gene match: 16. The CDR3 has 17 amino acids. The CDR3 sequence is CASSPRRREGQAYEQYF. The CDR3 coding sequence is TGTGCCAGCAGCCCGAGGAGGCGGGAGGGCCAGGCTTACGAGCAGTACTTC.

This clonotype was seen only a few times. This sequence joins TRBV5-6 and TRBJ2-7; tentative D call: TRBD1 (5 bases). The CDR3 runs to 11 residues. Between the trimmed V and J ends, which lost 3 bases and 6 bases, there was a span of 7 bases. CDR1 and CDR2 (germline): SGHDT, YYEEEE. The CDR3 coding sequence is TGTGCCAGCAGCTGGGGCTCCGAGCAGTACTTC. It codes for CASSWGSEQYF.

This clonotype has more than one count but fewer than ten. The rearrangement links TRBV25-1 to TRBJ1-2; 8 nucleotides agree with TRBD1. V was clipped by 2 bases and J by 4 bases; unmatched bases: 0. Looked up from germline, CDR1 is MGHDK and CDR2 is SYGVNS. This CDR3 region has 13 residues. As DNA, the CDR3 is TGTGCCAGCAGTGAAACAGGGGGCTATGGCTACACCTTC. The encoded protein is CASSETGGYGYTF.

The chain couples TRBV18 to TRBJ1-4; perhaps TRBD1 as D (5 bases). Germline V gene data show CDR1 as KGHSH and CDR2 as LQKENI. The V end was cut by 6 bases, the J end by 8 bases, with 16 bases between. The CDR3 is made up of 14 amino acids. The CDR3: CASSRAGVPEKLFF. In nucleotides, the CDR3 is TGTGCCAGCTCCCGTGCGGGGGTCCCGGAAAAACTGTTTTTT.

The J gene is TRBJ2-3, the V gene TRBV5-1; D not resolved. Germline CDR1 and CDR2: SGHRS and YFSETQ. This CDR3 comprises 13 residues. V shed 5 bases and J shed 7 bases, with 14 bases lying between them. The CDR3 DNA follows: TGCGCCAGCAGTTTTGAAAGGGAAAATACGCAGTATTTT. Amino acid sequence: CASSFERENTQYF.

This clonotype was observed a handful of times. V usage is TRBV30 and J usage is TRBJ2-1; a weak D match, TRBD1 (7 bases). V was clipped by 6 bases and J by 4 bases, with 19 bases between them. Germline V gene lookup returns CDR1 GTSNPN and CDR2 SVGIG (reference sequence). This CDR3 region has 15 residues. The CDR3 DNA reads TGTGCCTGTAGCGGACAGGCCGGCCCTTACAATGAGCAGTTCTTC. Translated, it gives CACSGQAGPYNEQFF.

V usage is TRBV11-3 and J usage is TRBJ2-1; 9 bases are shared with TRBD2. The CDR3 has 16 residues. With 5 bases clipped from V and 6 bases from J, the junction kept 11 bases outside the gene matches. Germline lookup yields CDR1 SGHNT and CDR2 YENEEA. CDR3 sequence (DNA): TGTGCCAGCAGCCCCGATGAGGCGGGAGGGACCAATGAGCAGTTCTTC. Its protein product is CASSPDEAGGTNEQFF.

In its sample, this clonotype was seen a few times. The chain combines TRBV5-1 with TRBJ1-1; 10 nucleotides line up with TRBD1. With V trimmed by 4 bases and J by 4 bases, 10 bases remained unmatched. The CDR3 consists of 16 residues. The germline V gene encodes CDR1 SGHRS and CDR2 YFSETQ. The CDR3 region is CASSPGTGAGGTEAFF. CDR3 nucleotide sequence: TGCGCCAGCAGCCCCGGGACAGGGGCTGGGGGCACTGAAGCTTTCTTT.